What follows are 5 T cell receptor beta chains derived from one specimen sequenced in a study of T cell repertoires in cytomegalovirus infection. Each CDR3 protein is one row after TCRdb ran MiXCR on the reads. Of 480,000 or so distinct CDR3 sequences listed, 11% are singletons. Material for sequencing was PBMCs. The receptors stem from a human donor in good health (CMV status not recorded). Some clones in this sample may be carry-over from other donors' samples.

This clonotype was detected many times. The V call is TRBV20-1, the J call TRBJ2-1, with 10 bases lining up with TRBD2. Germline V gene data show CDR1 as DFQATT and CDR2 as SNEGSKA (reference sequence). With 3 bases clipped from V and 4 bases from J, the junction kept 6 bases outside the gene matches. The CDR3 is 15 residues long. This CDR3 is CSASASGSEYNEQFF. CDR3 DNA sequence: TGCAGTGCTAGTGCTAGCGGGAGTGAGTACAATGAGCAGTTCTTC.

This clonotype came up many times. The chain has TRBV5-6 and TRBJ1-6; D gene unclear. The CDR3 is 16 amino acids. The V and J ends lost 1 base and 0 bases respectively, with 8 bases between them. Per the germline V gene, CDR1 is SGHDT and CDR2 is YYEEEE. The CDR3 DNA follows: TGTGCCAGCAGCTTGTCAGAGAGCTCCTATAATTCACCCCTCCACTTT. Translation gives CASSLSESSYNSPLHF.

This clonotype was seen more than once but under ten times. The J gene is TRBJ2-5, the V gene TRBV9; D remains ambiguous. Germline V gene sequence: CDR1 SGDLS, CDR2 YYNGEE. The CDR3 is 15 residues long. V lost 0 bases to trimming and J lost 4 bases, with 13 bases between them. CDR3 sequence: CASSVVPLPGETQYF. DNA of the CDR3: TGTGCCAGCAGCGTAGTTCCGTTACCGGGAGAGACCCAGTACTTC.

This clonotype was observed at least ten times. The V gene is TRBV15, the J gene TRBJ1-1, with D unclear. This CDR3 spans 13 amino acids. V gave up 3 bases and J gave up 3 bases, with 8 bases separating them. CDR1 LNHNV and CDR2 YYDKDF come from the germline V gene (reference sequence). The CDR3 is CATSSEWDTEAFF. The CDR3 DNA reads TGTGCCACCAGCAGCGAATGGGACACTGAAGCTTTCTTT.

In this sample, this clonotype turned up a few times. This chain joins TRBV10-3 and TRBJ1-1; 8 positions agree with TRBD1. Looked up from germline, CDR1 is ENHRY and CDR2 is SYGVKD. The CDR3 length is 13 residues. The V segment lost 7 bases and the J segment 4 bases; nucleotides outside the gene matches: 5. CDR3 sequence (DNA): TGTGCCATCAATGGACAGGGCGGCACTGAAGCTTTCTTT. This sequence encodes CAINGQGGTEAFF.